These 12 T cell receptor beta chains originate from one sample sequenced in a study of blood T cell repertoires in COVID-19. Libraries were prepared by immunoSEQ multiplex PCR; TCRdb keeps only in-frame clonotypes and omits some of them. The table has about 480,000 clones, about 89% seen once; the top ten hold less than 9%. The sample comprised peripheral blood. Receptors were obtained from a woman between 50 and 59 years old with COVID-19, enrolled during active disease.

This rearrangement joins TRBV10-3 to TRBJ2-1; TRBD2 is a possible D gene (5 bases). Trimming pared 10 bases from V and 3 bases from J, leaving 22 bases between. Germline values: CDR1 ENHRY, CDR2 SYGVKD. The CDR3 covers 16 residues. The CDR3 spells CATNRQAPDYYNEQFF. The CDR3 DNA reads as TGTGCCACCAACCGGCAGGCGCCCGACTACTACAATGAGCAGTTCTTC.

This clone was counted a single time. V is TRBV6-1 and J is TRBJ1-5, with 8 bases that match TRBD1. The CDR3 totals 17 residues. V was clipped by 3 bases and J by 0 bases; unmatched bases: 7. Germline V CDR1 and CDR2: MNHNS, SASEGT. DNA for the CDR3: TGTGCCAGCAGTGAGATACAGGGGGAGTATAGCAATCAGCCCCAGCATTTT. It yields the protein CASSEIQGEYSNQPQHF.

The chain combines TRBV5-1 with TRBJ2-3; 10 bases fit TRBD2. The CDR3 covers 15 residues. Per germline, CDR1 SGHRS and CDR2 YFSETQ. Germline trimming cut 0 bases from V and 8 bases from J; bases unmatched to any gene: 6. CDR3 nucleotide sequence: TGCGCCAGCAGCTTGGAAGCGGGGGGGCATCCTACGCAGTATTTT. Translation gives CASSLEAGGHPTQYF.

The chain carries TRBV20-1 and TRBJ2-7, with D possibly TRBD1 on 5 matching bases. The CDR3 extends over 13 amino acids. With 3 bases removed from V and 2 bases from J, the gap between germline ends came to 11 bases. Germline V gene data show CDR1 as DFQATT and CDR2 as SNEGSKA (reference sequence). This CDR3 reads CSASQGSAYEQYF. In nucleotides, the CDR3 is TGCAGTGCTAGTCAGGGCAGCGCCTACGAGCAGTACTTC.

About this clone: Other DNA sequences in this sample translate to the same CDR3. The chain uses TRBV27 and TRBJ2-5; D is unclear. V was cut by 4 bases and J by 4 bases, with 4 bases left in between. The CDR3 spans 11 residues. Germline V CDR1 and CDR2: MNHEY, SMNVEV (reference sequence). The CDR3 bases are TGTGCCAGCAGTTCTTCAGAGACCCAGTACTTC. Its translation is CASSSSETQYF.

The chain has TRBV12-3 or TRBV12-4 and TRBJ1-2; D is uncertain. The CDR3 totals 13 residues. V was clipped by 6 bases and J by 8 bases, with 16 bases between them. For the CDR3, the DNA is TGTGCCAGCAGAATAAGGCCAACGGGAGGCTACACCTTC. Translation gives CASRIRPTGGYTF.

The chain is built from TRBV19 and TRBJ2-1; D is undetermined. V lost 1 base, J lost 5 bases, and 6 bases lay in between. The CDR3 covers 13 residues. Germline CDR1 reads LNHDA; CDR2 reads SQIVND (reference sequence). Here the CDR3 reads CASSIALDNEQFF. The CDR3 nucleotides are TGTGCCAGTAGTATAGCCCTCGACAATGAGCAGTTCTTC. Full variable domain (rest looked up from reference TRBV19 and TRBJ2-1): DGGITQSPKYLFRKEGQNVTLSCEQNLNHDAMYWYRQDPGQGLRLIYYSQIVNDFQKGDIAEGYSVSREKKESFPLTVTSAQKNPTAFYLCASSIALDNEQFFGPGTRLTVL.

V is TRBV4-1 and J is TRBJ2-3; D remains unclear. The ends were cut back, 4 bases at V and 4 bases at J, with 6 bases in the middle. Germline values: CDR1 MGHRA, CDR2 YSYEKL. The CDR3 length is 12 residues. Written as DNA, the CDR3 is TGCGCCAGCAGCCCGGGTGCAGATACGCAGTATTTT. This encodes CASSPGADTQYF.

This clone was found many times. Other DNA sequences of this sample code for an identical CDR3. The chain recombines TRBV3-1 (or the pseudogene TRBV3-2) with TRBJ1-5; a possible D gene is TRBD1 (6 bases). Germline V gene sequence: CDR1 LGHDT, CDR2 YNNKEL (reference sequence). The CDR3 is 12 amino acids. V was pared by 3 bases and J by 6 bases, with 6 bases between. Here the CDR3 reads CASSQTGQPQHF. The CDR3 DNA sequence: TGTGCCAGCAGCCAGACAGGTCAGCCCCAGCATTTT.

This chain links TRBV9 with TRBJ2-3; D is unclear. This CDR3 region has 13 residues. CDR1 SGDLS and CDR2 YYNGEE come from the germline V gene. V gave up 4 bases and J gave up 4 bases, with 10 bases separating them. Here the CDR3 DNA reads TGTGCCAGCAGCTCCCGAATAGCAGATACGCAGTATTTT. Protein sequence: CASSSRIADTQYF.

The chain employs TRBV2 and TRBJ1-2, with D unresolved. The V gene lost 5 bases and the J gene lost 0 bases, with 7 bases spanning the gap. The germline V gene has CDR1 SNHLY and CDR2 FYNNEI. The CDR3 is 13 amino acids. The CDR3: CASSQTTNYGYTF. DNA for the CDR3: TGTGCCAGCAGTCAGACTACTAACTATGGCTACACCTTC. Drawing the rest from reference TRBV2 and TRBJ1-2, the complete variable domain is EPEVTQTPSHQVTQMGQEVILRCVPISNHLYFYWYRQILGQKVEFLVSFYNNEISEKSEIFDDQFSVERPDGSNFTLKIRSTKLEDSAMYFCASSQTTNYGYTFGSGTRLTVV.

This clone has only a few counts. J is TRBJ2-7 and V is TRBV19; D is perhaps TRBD2 (5 bases). This CDR3 contains 14 residues. CDR1 and CDR2 (germline): LNHDA, SQIVND (reference sequence). V was cut by 1 base and J by 6 bases, with 13 bases left in between. DNA for the CDR3: TGTGCCAGTAGTATAGTAGATGGGAGAAGCGAGCAGTACTTC. Its translation is CASSIVDGRSEQYF.